This T cell receptor beta chain originates from a study of STAT5B mutations in CD4+ large granular lymphocyte leukemia. The V gene end was trimmed by 5 bases and the J gene end by 0 bases; junction bases not matched to a gene: 3. Germline V gene sequence: CDR1 MNHEY, CDR2 SMNVEV (reference sequence). CDR3 length: 15 residues. Repertoires were generated with immunoSEQ multiplex PCR, while TCRdb's copy carries only in-frame clones and drops some. The sample yields about 35,000 clones, 65% to 80% seen once. This clone was observed once. Specimen: CD4+ T cells from blood buffy coats. The receptor comes from a human donor in good health. The rearrangement joins TRBV27 to TRBJ2-1, with 8 bases lining up with TRBD1. The CDR3 nucleotides read TGTGCCAGCAGTCCGGACAGGGCCTCCTACAATGAGCAGTTCTTC. Its translation is CASSPDRASYNEQFF.